The 10 T cell receptor beta chains in this list originate from one sample, sequenced in a study of control samples from healthy donors and cancer patients. Sequencing was performed with immunoSEQ multiplex PCR; in TCRdb, only in-frame clones are kept and a portion is missing. This table has 150,000 or so clones, approximately 93% appearing once. The material sequenced was blood. These receptor sequences come from a man between 18 and 29 years old in good health.

The V and J genes are TRBV6-5 and TRBJ1-2; D remains ambiguous. V lost 6 bases to trimming and J lost 4 bases, with 15 bases between them. The CDR3 has 14 residues. The germline V gene has CDR1 MNHEY and CDR2 SVGAGI. CDR3 in amino acids: CASRTTGYGYGYTF. The CDR3 bases are TGTGCCAGCAGGACTACGGGCTACGGCTATGGCTACACCTTC.

The chain has TRBV19 and TRBJ1-1; no firm D call. Trimming took off 7 bases at V and 2 bases at J, with 8 bases between the two ends. Germline loops: CDR1 LNHDA, CDR2 SQIVND (reference sequence). The CDR3 contains 12 residues. CDR3 amino acids: CASMEGNTEAFF. CDR3 sequence (DNA): TGTGCCAGTATGGAGGGTAACACTGAAGCTTTCTTT.

The rearrangement joins TRBV30 to TRBJ1-5, with 10 bases identical to TRBD1. Germline V gene sequence: CDR1 GTSNPN, CDR2 SVGIG (reference sequence). The V and J ends lost 0 bases and 4 bases, in that order; junction bases with no gene match: 9. The CDR3 spans 17 residues. CDR3 in DNA: TGTGCCTGGAGTGTACTTAGGAGGACAGGGGGGAATCAGCCCCAGCATTTT. This translates into CAWSVLRRTGGNQPQHF.

This chain uses TRBV7-2 with TRBJ2-5, with a weak D call TRBD1 (6 bases). Trimming cost V 5 bases and J 4 bases, with 14 bases left between them. This CDR3 comprises 14 residues. Germline V lookup: CDR1 SGHTA, CDR2 FQGNSA. CDR3 DNA sequence: TGTGCCAGCAGCCAGGGGTCGGGGAGAGAGACCCAGTACTTC. Translation: CASSQGSGRETQYF.

This sequence joins TRBV6-2 or TRBV6-3 and TRBJ2-7; no firm D call. CDR3 size: 12 residues. The V end lost 1 base, the J end lost 7 bases, and 8 bases lay between the germline ends. From germline, CDR1 is MNHEY and CDR2 SVGEGT. The CDR3 spells CASSYFLREQYF. CDR3 DNA: TGTGCCAGCAGTTACTTTTTGCGGGAGCAGTACTTC.

The CDR3 loop is CASSLGLTDTQYF. CDR3 DNA sequence: TGTGCCAGCAGCTTGGGGCTGACAGATACGCAGTATTTT. The rearrangement uses TRBV13 and TRBJ2-3; D is perhaps TRBD1 (5 bases). This CDR3 is 13 amino acids long. V gave up 3 bases and J gave up 3 bases, with 7 bases separating them. Germline CDR1 and CDR2: PRHDT and FYEKMQ (reference sequence).

V and J are TRBV15 and TRBJ2-1, with 8 nucleotides matching TRBD1. Germline-derived CDR1 and CDR2 are LNHNV and YYDKDF (reference sequence). The ends lost 8 bases at V and 3 bases at J; junction bases unmatched: 12. There are 16 residues in the CDR3. CDR3 nucleotides: TGTGCCACCCTGTCAGGAACAGGGGGAGACTACAATGAGCAGTTCTTC. This sequence encodes CATLSGTGGDYNEQFF.

This chain links TRBV5-1 with TRBJ1-4; D may be TRBD1 (5 bases). This CDR3 is built from 14 residues. V was cut by 0 bases and J by 12 bases, with 15 bases left in between. CDR1 and CDR2 (germline): SGHRS, YFSETQ. The CDR3: CASSLDVSGFQLFF. As DNA, the CDR3 is TGCGCCAGCAGCTTGGACGTTTCAGGGTTCCAACTGTTTTTT.

The chain employs TRBV7-9 and TRBJ2-1, with TRBD1 matching over 8 bases. CDR3 length equals 14 residues. CDR1 is SEHNR, CDR2 FQNEAQ, per germline (reference sequence). The V segment lost 6 bases and the J segment 6 bases; nucleotides outside the gene matches: 7. CDR3: CASRDRTGTNEQFF. CDR3 DNA: TGTGCCAGCAGAGATAGGACAGGGACCAATGAGCAGTTCTTC.

V usage is TRBV30 and J usage is TRBJ1-2; D ambiguous. The V gene's germline CDR1 is GTSNPN and CDR2 SVGIG (reference sequence). V lost 0 bases to trimming and J lost 8 bases, with 13 bases between them. CDR3 length: 13 residues. As DNA, the CDR3 is TGTGCCTGGAGTGTAACCTGGGTTAGAGGCTACACCTTC. This gives the protein CAWSVTWVRGYTF.